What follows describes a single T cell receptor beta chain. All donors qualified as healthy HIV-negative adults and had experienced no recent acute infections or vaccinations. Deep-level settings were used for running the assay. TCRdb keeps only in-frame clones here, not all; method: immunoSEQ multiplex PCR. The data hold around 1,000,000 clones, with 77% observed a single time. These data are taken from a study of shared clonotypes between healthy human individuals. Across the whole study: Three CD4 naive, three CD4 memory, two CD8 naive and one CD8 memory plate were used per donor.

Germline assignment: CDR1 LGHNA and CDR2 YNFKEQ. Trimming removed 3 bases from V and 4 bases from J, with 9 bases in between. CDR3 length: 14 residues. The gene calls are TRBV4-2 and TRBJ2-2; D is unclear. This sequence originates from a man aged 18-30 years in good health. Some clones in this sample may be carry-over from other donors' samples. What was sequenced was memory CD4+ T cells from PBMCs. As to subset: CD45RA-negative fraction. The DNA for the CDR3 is TGTGCCAGCAGCCAGGATCTGGGCACCGGGGAGCTGTTTTTT. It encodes CASSQDLGTGELFF.